The source of this T cell receptor (beta chain) is a study of cytomegalovirus exposure and HLA in healthy donors. This clone was seen more than once but under ten times. Its cognate antigen is unknown. Whole-study results and caveats: The authors later found HLA-associated TCR beta chains more clonally expanded than equally common others. In vitro assays verified that a few CMV-associated chains recognized CMV antigens specifically. Previous analysis showed most TCR beta V segments were productive about 87% or about 30% of the time.

Trimming took off 3 bases at V and 3 bases at J, with 8 bases between the two ends. The CDR3 totals 13 residues. The germline V gene has CDR1 LNHNV and CDR2 YYDKDF (reference sequence). Primers for the PCR totalled 60 Vbeta and 13 Jbeta. Repertoires were generated with immunoSEQ multiplex PCR, while TCRdb's copy carries only in-frame clones and drops some. Among approximately 150,000 clones listed, more than 65% were seen once. The sequence derives from a man aged 25 to 40 in good health and CMV-seropositive. The sequencing input was PBMCs. J is TRBJ1-1 and V is TRBV15; possibly TRBD1 for D (5 bases). The CDR3 sequence: CATSSRGDTEAFF. In DNA, the CDR3 is TGTGCCACCAGCAGTCGGGGGGACACTGAAGCTTTCTTT.